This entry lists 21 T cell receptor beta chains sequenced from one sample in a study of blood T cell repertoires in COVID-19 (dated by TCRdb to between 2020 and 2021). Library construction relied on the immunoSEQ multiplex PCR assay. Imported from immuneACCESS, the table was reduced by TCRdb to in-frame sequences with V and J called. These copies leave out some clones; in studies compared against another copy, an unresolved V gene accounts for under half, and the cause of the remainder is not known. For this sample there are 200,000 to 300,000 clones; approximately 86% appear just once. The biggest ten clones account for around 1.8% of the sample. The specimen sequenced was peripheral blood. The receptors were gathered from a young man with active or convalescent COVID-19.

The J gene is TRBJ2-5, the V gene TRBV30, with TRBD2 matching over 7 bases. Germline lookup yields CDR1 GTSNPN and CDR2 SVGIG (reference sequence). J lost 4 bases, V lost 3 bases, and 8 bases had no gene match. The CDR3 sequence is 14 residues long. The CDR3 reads CAWSPGLVRETQYF. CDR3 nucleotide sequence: TGTGCCTGGAGCCCCGGACTAGTGAGAGAGACCCAGTACTTC.

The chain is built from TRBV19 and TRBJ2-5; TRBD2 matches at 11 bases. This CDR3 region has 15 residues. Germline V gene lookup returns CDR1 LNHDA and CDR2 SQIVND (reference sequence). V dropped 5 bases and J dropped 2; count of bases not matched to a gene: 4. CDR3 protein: CASSSRLAGQETQYF. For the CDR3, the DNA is TGTGCCAGTAGTTCCCGACTAGCGGGGCAAGAGACCCAGTACTTC.

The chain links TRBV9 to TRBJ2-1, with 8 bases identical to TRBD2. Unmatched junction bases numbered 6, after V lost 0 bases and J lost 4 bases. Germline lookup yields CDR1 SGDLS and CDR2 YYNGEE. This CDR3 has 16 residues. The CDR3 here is CASSVDGGGKYNEQFF. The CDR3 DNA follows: TGTGCCAGCAGCGTAGATGGCGGGGGGAAATACAATGAGCAGTTCTTC.

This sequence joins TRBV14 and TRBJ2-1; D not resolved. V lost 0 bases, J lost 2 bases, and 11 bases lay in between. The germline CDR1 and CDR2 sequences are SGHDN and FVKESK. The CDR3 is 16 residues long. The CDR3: CASSQEPARPYNEQFF. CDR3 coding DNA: TGTGCCAGCAGCCAAGAACCAGCGAGACCCTACAATGAGCAGTTCTTC.

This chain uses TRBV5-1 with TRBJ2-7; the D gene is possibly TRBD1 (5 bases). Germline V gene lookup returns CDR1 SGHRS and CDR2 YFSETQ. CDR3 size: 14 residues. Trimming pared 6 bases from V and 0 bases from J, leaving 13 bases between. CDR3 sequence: CASKPTADSYEQYF. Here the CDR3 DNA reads TGCGCCAGCAAGCCGACAGCAGACTCCTACGAGCAGTACTTC.

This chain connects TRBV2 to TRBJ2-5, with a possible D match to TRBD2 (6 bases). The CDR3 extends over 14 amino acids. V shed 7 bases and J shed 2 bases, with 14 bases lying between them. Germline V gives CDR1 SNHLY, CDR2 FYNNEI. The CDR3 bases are TGTGCCAGCAAGGGCCGCGGGGAACAAGAGACCCAGTACTTC. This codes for CASKGRGEQETQYF. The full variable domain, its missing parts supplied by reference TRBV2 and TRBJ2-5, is EPEVTQTPSHQVTQMGQEVILRCVPISNHLYFYWYRQILGQKVEFLVSFYNNEISEKSEIFDDQFSVERPDGSNFTLKIRSTKLEDSAMYFCASKGRGEQETQYFGPGTRLLVL.

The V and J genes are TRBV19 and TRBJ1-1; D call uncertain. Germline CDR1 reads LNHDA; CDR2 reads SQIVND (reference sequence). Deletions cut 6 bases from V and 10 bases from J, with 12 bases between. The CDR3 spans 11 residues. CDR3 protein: CASREGQRAFF. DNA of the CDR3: TGTGCCAGTAGGGAGGGTCAGCGAGCTTTCTTT.

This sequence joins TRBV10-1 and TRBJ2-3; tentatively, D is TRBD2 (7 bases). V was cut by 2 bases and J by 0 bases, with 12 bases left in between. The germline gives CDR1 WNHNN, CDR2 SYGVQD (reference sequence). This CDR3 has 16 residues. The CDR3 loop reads CASSEGGALSTDTQYF. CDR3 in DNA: TGCGCCAGCAGTGAGGGGGGGGCGCTTAGCACAGATACGCAGTATTTT.

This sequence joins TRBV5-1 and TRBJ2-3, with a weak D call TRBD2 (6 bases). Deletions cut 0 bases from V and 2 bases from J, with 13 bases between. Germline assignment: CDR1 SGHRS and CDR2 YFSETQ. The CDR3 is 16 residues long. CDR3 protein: CASSLEGAGHTDTQYF. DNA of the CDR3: TGCGCCAGCAGCTTGGAAGGCGCGGGGCACACAGATACGCAGTATTTT.

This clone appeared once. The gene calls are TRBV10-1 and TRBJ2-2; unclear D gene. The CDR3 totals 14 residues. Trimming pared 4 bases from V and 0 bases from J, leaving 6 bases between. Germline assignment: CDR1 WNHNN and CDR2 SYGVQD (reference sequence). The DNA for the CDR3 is TGCGCCAGCAGTGGGCTGCCGAACACCGGGGAGCTGTTTTTT. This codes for CASSGLPNTGELFF.

The CDR3 protein is CASSSRGAGQPQHF. As DNA, the CDR3 is TGTGCCAGCAGCTCCAGGGGGGCGGGTCAGCCCCAGCATTTT. The chain carries TRBV27 and TRBJ1-5, with 7 bases aligning to TRBD1. The trim removed 6 bases at V and 6 bases at J, leaving 8 bases unmatched. Germline assignment: CDR1 MNHEY and CDR2 SMNVEV (reference sequence). CDR3 size: 14 residues.

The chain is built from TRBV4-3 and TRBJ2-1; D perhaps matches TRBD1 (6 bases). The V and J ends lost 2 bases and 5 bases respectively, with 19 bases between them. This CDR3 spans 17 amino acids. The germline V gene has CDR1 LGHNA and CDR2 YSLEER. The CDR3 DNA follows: TGCGCCAGCAGCCAACTAAACGATGGATACAGGGACAATGAGCAGTTCTTC. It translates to CASSQLNDGYRDNEQFF.

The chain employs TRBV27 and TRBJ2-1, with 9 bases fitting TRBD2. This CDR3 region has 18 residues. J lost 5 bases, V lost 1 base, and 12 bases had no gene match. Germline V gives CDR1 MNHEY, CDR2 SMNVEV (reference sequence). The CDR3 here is CASSLWGLAGATNNEQFF. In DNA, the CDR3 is TGTGCCAGCAGTTTATGGGGATTAGCGGGGGCGACCAACAATGAGCAGTTCTTC.

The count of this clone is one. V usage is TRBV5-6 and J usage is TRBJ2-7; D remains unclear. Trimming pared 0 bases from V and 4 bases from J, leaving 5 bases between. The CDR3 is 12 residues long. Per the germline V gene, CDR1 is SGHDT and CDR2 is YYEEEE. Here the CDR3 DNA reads TGTGCCAGCAGCTTGGGCAGGTACGAGCAGTACTTC. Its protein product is CASSLGRYEQYF.

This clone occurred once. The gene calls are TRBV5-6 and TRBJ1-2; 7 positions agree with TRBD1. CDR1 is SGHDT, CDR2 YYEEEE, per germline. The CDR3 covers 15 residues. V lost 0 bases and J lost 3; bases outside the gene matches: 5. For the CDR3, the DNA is TGTGCCAGCAGCTTGGGGGGGACAGAGTACTATGGCTACACCTTC. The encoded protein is CASSLGGTEYYGYTF.

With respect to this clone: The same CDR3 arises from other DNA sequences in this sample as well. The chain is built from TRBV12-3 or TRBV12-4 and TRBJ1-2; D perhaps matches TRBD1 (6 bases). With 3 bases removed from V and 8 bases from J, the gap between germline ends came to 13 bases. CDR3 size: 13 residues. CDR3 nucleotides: TGTGCCAGCAGTTTCGGCAGGGGAGGGGGCTACACCTTC. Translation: CASSFGRGGGYTF.

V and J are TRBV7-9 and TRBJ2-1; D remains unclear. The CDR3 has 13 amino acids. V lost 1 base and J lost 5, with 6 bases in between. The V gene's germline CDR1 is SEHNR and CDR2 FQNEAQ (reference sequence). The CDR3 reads CASSLDSHNEQFF. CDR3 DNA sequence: TGTGCCAGCAGCTTAGATAGTCACAATGAGCAGTTCTTC. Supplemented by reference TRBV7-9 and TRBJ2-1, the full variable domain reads DTGVSQNPRHKITKRGQNVTFRCDPISEHNRLYWYRQTLGQGPEFLTYFQNEAQLEKSRLLSDRFSAERPKGSFSTLEIQRTEQGDSAMYLCASSLDSHNEQFFGPGTRLTVL.

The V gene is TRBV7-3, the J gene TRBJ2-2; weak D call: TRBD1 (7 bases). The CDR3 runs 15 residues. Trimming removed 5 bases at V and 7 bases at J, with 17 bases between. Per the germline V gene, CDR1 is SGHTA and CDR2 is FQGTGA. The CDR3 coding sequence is TGTGCCAGCAGCCCCTGGCACAGGGGAGGCGGGGAGCTGTTTTTT. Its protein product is CASSPWHRGGGELFF.

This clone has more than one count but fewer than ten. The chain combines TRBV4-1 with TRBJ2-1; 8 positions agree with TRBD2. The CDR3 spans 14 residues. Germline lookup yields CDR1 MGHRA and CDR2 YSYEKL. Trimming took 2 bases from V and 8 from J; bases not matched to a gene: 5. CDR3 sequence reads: CASSQTTSVDEQFF. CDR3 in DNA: TGCGCCAGCAGCCAAACGACTAGCGTTGATGAGCAGTTCTTC.

CDR3 sequence: CATSRGEGVVVEQFF. DNA of the CDR3: TGTGCCACCAGCAGAGGGGAGGGGGTGGTCGTTGAGCAGTTCTTC. The chain uses TRBV15 and TRBJ2-1; D perhaps matches TRBD2 (7 bases). V was cut by 1 base and J by 9 bases, with 16 bases left in between. The CDR3 length is 15 residues. Germline V gene lookup returns CDR1 LNHNV and CDR2 YYDKDF (reference sequence).

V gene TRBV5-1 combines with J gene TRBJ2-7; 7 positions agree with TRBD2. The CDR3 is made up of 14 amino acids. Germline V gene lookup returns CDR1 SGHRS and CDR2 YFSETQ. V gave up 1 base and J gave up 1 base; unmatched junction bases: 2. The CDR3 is CASSLRGESYEQYF. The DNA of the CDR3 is TGCGCCAGCAGCTTGCGGGGGGAATCCTACGAGCAGTACTTC.